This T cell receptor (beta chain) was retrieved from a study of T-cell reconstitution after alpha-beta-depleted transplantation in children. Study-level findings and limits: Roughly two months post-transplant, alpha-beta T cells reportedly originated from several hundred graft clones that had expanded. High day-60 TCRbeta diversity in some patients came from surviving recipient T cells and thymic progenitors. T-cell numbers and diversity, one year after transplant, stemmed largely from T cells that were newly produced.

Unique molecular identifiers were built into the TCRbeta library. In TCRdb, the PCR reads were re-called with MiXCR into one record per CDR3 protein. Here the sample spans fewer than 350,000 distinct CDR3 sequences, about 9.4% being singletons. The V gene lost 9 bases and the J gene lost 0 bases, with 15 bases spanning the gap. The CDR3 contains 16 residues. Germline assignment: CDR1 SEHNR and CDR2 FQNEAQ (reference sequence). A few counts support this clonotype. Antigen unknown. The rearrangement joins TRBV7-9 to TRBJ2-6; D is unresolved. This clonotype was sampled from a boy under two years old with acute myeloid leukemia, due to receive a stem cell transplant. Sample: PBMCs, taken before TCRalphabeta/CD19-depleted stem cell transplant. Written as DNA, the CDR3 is TGTGCCAGTAAAAGACCCCTTGGCTCTGGGGCCAACGTCCTGACTTTC. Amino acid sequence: CASKRPLGSGANVLTF.